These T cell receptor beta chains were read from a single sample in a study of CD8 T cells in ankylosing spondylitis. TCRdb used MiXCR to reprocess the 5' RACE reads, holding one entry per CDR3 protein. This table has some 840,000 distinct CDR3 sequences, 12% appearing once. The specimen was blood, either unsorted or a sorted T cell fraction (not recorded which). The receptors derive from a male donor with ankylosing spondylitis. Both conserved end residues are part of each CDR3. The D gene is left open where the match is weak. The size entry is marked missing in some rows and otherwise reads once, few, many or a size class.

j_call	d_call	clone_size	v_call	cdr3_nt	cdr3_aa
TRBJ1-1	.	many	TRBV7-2	TGTGCCAGCAGCTTAGCCAGTGGGTACACTGAAGCTTTCTTT	CASSLASGYTEAFF
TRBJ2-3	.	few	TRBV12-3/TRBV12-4	TGTGCCAGCAGTTTCGGCGTCCACAGACACACAGATACGCAGTATTTT	CASSFGVHRHTDTQYF
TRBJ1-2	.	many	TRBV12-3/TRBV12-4	TGTGCCAGCAGTTTGTGGGACATGAACTATGGCTACACCTTC	CASSLWDMNYGYTF
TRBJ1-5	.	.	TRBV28	TGTGCCAGCAGACAGGTGAATCAGCCCCAGCATTTT	CASRQVNQPQHF
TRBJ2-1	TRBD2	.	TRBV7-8	TGTGCCAGCAGCTTAGGGCTAGCGGGGGGTTTGAGGGTATACAATGAGCAGTTCTTC	CASSLGLAGGLRVYNEQFF
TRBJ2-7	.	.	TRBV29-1	TGCAGCGCTACTCTTGGGGACATATCAGTCTACGAGCAGTACTTC	CSATLGDISVYEQYF
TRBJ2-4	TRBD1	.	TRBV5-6	TGTGCCAGCAGCTTCACAGGGGGCGAGACGGACATTCAGTACTTC	CASSFTGGETDIQYF
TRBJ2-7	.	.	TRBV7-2	TGTGCCAGCAGCTTAGGGTTGTTTCCCTACGAGCAGTACTTC	CASSLGLFPYEQYF
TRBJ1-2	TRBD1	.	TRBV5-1	TGCGCCAGCAGCTTCCCCGGGGGACAGGGGAACTATGGCTACACCTTC	CASSFPGGQGNYGYTF
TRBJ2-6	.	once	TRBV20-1	TGCAGTGCTAGCGAGGATTCCTCTGGGGCCAACGTCCTGACTTTC	CSASEDSSGANVLTF
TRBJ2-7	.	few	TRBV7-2	TGTGCCAGCAGAGTGAGCCGGGACATCTACGAGCAGTACTTC	CASRVSRDIYEQYF
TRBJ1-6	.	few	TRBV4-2	TGTGCCAGCAGCGGAAGGGGCGGCCGCATTAATTCACCCCTCCACTTT	CASSGRGGRINSPLHF
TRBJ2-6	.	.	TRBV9	TGTGCCAGCAAGGGGTCGCAGCTTGCTGGGGCCAACGTCCTGACTTTC	CASKGSQLAGANVLTF
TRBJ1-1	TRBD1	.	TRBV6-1	TGTGCCAGCAGAAGGGGACAGGGGGCTCAGTGGGCTTTGGGGCAAGCTTTCTTT	CASRRGQGAQWALGQAFF
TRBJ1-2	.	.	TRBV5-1	TGCGCCAGCAGCTTGGTGGTACCAGGTCAAGATGGCTACACCTTC	CASSLVVPGQDGYTF
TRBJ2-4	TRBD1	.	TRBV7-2	TGTGCCAGCAGCCTACAGGGGGCCTTTCGCATTCAGTACTTC	CASSLQGAFRIQYF
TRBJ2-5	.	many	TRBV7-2	TGTGCCAGCAGCTATAGGGCCGGAAAAGAGACCCAGTACTTC	CASSYRAGKETQYF
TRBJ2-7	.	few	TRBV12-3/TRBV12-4	TGTGCCAGCAGTTTATGGGGACGCTCCTACGAGCAGTACTTC	CASSLWGRSYEQYF
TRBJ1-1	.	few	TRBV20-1	TGCAGTGCTAGTGGACTTTACGAGAGCACTGAAGCTTTCTTT	CSASGLYESTEAFF
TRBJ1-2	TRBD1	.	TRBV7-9	TGTGCCAGCAGCTTACCGACAGGGGACCCATCCTATGGCTACACCTTC	CASSLPTGDPSYGYTF
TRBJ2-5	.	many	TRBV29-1	TGCAGCGTTGGGGCCCTCCAAGAGACCCAGTACTTC	CSVGALQETQYF
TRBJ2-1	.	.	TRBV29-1	TGCAGCGTTGTCAGACTAGGATGGTACAATGAGCAGTTCTTC	CSVVRLGWYNEQFF
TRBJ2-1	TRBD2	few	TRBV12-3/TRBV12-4	TGTGCCAGCAGAGGGATTAGCGGGGGATCCAATGAGCAGTTCTTC	CASRGISGGSNEQFF
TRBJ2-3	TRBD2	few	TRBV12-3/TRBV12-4	TGTGCCAGCAGCAGAGGACTAGGGGACTCTTCAGATACGCAGTATTTT	CASSRGLGDSSDTQYF
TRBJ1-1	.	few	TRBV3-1	TGTGCCAGCAGCCCCGGGGGGCACGCGAACACTGAAGCTTTCTTT	CASSPGGHANTEAFF
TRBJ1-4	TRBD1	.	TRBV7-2	TGTGCCAGCAGCACCGGGACAGGGCACGAAAAACTGTTTTTT	CASSTGTGHEKLFF
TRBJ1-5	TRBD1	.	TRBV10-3	TGTGCCACCGTAAAAAGACAGGGATACAATAGCAATCAGCCCCAGCATTTT	CATVKRQGYNSNQPQHF
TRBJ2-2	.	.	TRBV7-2	TGTGCCAGCAGCTGGGCTTTGCGGGCGAACACCGGGGAGCTGTTTTTT	CASSWALRANTGELFF
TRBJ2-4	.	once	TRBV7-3	TGTGCCAGCAGCCCTCGGGCCCATGCGGCCCTAGCCAAAAACATTCAGTACTTC	CASSPRAHAALAKNIQYF
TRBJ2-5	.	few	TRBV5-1	TGCGCCAGCAGTACGCGGGGCGGGACCGAAGAGACCCAGTACTTC	CASSTRGGTEETQYF
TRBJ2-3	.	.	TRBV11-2	TGTGCCAGCAGCCCCCGGACAGTTTCAGATACGCAGTATTTT	CASSPRTVSDTQYF
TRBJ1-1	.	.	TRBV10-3	TGTGCCATCAAGGGTGTGGAGAGTACTGAAGCTTTCTTT	CAIKGVESTEAFF
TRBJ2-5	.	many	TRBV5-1	TGCGCCAGCAGCGCATGGGGCAGTCAAGAGACCCAGTACTTC	CASSAWGSQETQYF
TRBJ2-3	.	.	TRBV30	TGTGCCCAACAGTCGGGCCACCGCACAGATACGCAGTATTTT	CAQQSGHRTDTQYF
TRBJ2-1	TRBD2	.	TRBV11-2	TGTGCCAGCAGCTTAGAACCGGGACTAGCGGGATACAATGAGCAGTTCTTC	CASSLEPGLAGYNEQFF
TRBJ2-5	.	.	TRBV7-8	TGTGCCAGCAGCTTAACGGGGGATAATTGGACCCAGTACTTC	CASSLTGDNWTQYF
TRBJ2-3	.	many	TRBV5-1	TGTGCCAGCAGCTTAAGGGGCACAGATACGCAGTATTTT	CASSLRGTDTQYF
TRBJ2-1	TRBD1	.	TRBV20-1	TGCAGTGCTAGAGGAGACAGGGTACCCTACAATGAGCAGTTCTTC	CSARGDRVPYNEQFF
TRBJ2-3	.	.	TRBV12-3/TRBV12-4	TGTGCCAGCAGTTTAGCGTTGGGCTCCCAGGACGCAGATACGCAGTATTTT	CASSLALGSQDADTQYF
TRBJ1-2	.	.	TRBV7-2	TGTGCCAGCAGCTTAATTCCTCGGACAGAGTATGGCTACACCTTC	CASSLIPRTEYGYTF
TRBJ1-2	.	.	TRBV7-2	TGTGCCAGCAGGTCACAGGCCTACTATGGCTACACCTTC	CASRSQAYYGYTF
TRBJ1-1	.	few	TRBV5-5	TGTGCCAGCAGCTTACACACCCGTTCAACTGAAGCTTTCTTT	CASSLHTRSTEAFF
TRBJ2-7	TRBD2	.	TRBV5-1	TGCGCCAGCAGCTATAGCGGGAGGACGTACGAGCAGTACTTC	CASSYSGRTYEQYF
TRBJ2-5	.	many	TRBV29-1	TGCAGCGTTGAAGATCCAGGGAAAGAGACCCAGTACTTC	CSVEDPGKETQYF
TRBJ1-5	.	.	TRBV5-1	TGCGCCAGCAGCTTGGCCCCGGGGCGAGATCAGCCCCAGCATTTT	CASSLAPGRDQPQHF
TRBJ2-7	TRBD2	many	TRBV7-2	TGTGCCAGCAGCCCCCAGGCGGGAGTGTACGAGCAGTACTTC	CASSPQAGVYEQYF
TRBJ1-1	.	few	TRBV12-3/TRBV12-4	TGTGCCAGCAGCTCCACCTGGGGTGAAGCTTTCTTT	CASSSTWGEAFF
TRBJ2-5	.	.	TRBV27	TGTGCCAGCAATCCCACCCGGCCCCTGTACCAAGAGACCCAGTACTTC	CASNPTRPLYQETQYF
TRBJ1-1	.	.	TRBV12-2	TGTGCAAGTCGCTTAGAACGGTTGGAGACGAACACTGAAGCTTTCTTT	CASRLERLETNTEAFF
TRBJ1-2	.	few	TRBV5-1	TGCGCCAGCAGATCACTAGGAGAAAGAAGTGGCTACACCTTC	CASRSLGERSGYTF
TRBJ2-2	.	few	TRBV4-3	TGCGCCAGCAGCCAAGACCCCCGGAACACCGGGGAGCTGTTTTTT	CASSQDPRNTGELFF
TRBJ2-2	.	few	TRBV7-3	TGTGCCAGCAGCCGTTGGGCCGACACCGGGGAGCTGTTTTTT	CASSRWADTGELFF
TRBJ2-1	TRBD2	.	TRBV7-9	TGTGCCAGCAGCTTTAGCCTAGCGGGAGTCTCCTACAATGAGCAGTTCTTC	CASSFSLAGVSYNEQFF